This T cell receptor (beta chain) was sequenced for a study of blood T cells in healthy people across ages. A second PCR, run for 7 to 11 cycles, used a sample-barcoded 5' primer plus a J-beta primer mix. TCRdb independently ran MiXCR on the 5' RACE reads; one entry per CDR3 protein. This table has 1,500,000 or so distinct CDR3 sequences, 35% to 45% appearing once. The study's findings and limits: TCR beta diversity correlated strongly with naive T cell percentage.

Concerning this clonotype: Its antigen is unknown.

The CDR3 is 15 amino acids. CDR1 DFQATT and CDR2 SNEGSKA come from the germline V gene (reference sequence). The chain recombines TRBV20-1 with TRBJ2-1; D may match TRBD1 or TRBD2 (5 bases each). The better agreement between TRBJ2-7 and the DNA end casts doubt on the J call. The sample taken for sequencing was blood. The clonotype was recovered from a woman younger than 35 in good health. The DNA for the CDR3 is TGCAGTGCTAGAAAACGCAGGGAGACCTACAATGAGCAGTACTTC. It is translated as CSARKRRETYNEQYF.